This T cell receptor (beta chain) was found in a study of blood T cells in healthy people across ages. Study findings and constraints: Per-million-T-cell TCR beta diversity fell roughly linearly with age.

PBMCs were isolated at a quantity of at least 6.5 million per sample. In the case of this clonotype: Its antigen is not identified.

V gave up 6 bases and J gave up 0 bases; unmatched junction bases: 7. The CDR3 is made up of 17 amino acids. Germline CDR1 reads MNHEY; CDR2 reads SVGEGT. Then a second PCR, running roughly 7 to 11 cycles, was carried out with a sample-barcoded 5' primer and a J-beta primer mix. A single record per CDR3 protein comes from TCRdb applying MiXCR to the 5' RACE reads. The sample has 450,000 to 600,000 distinct CDR3 sequences, about 27% seen once. These data also featured in a second study, about T cells of mothers and their children. As that report states: Barcodes for each sample and 2-4 random nucleotides were added by the M1S primer used in the second PCR.

This receptor was obtained from a boy between 2 and 10 years old in good health. The V and J genes are TRBV6-2 or TRBV6-3 and TRBJ2-4; TRBD1 matches 11 bases. Sequenced sample: blood. CDR3 protein: CASSEGGTGGAKNIQYF. The CDR3 nucleotides are TGTGCCAGCAGCGAAGGAGGGACAGGGGGAGCCAAAAACATTCAGTACTTC.